The 29 T cell receptor beta chains given below trace back to one sample, sequenced in a study of T cell changes during pregnancy in multiple sclerosis. Here immunoSEQ multiplex PCR was the method, and the copy in TCRdb shows in-frame clones only, minus some. The sample shows 65,000 to 75,000 clones, approximately 90% of them seen only once. The sample consisted of peripheral blood, taken in the second trimester of pregnancy. The receptor source for this set is a female donor with multiple sclerosis, enrolled in a pregnancy study.

The genes are TRBV19 and TRBJ1-3; possible D gene TRBD1, 6 bases. The CDR3 has 12 residues. Germline V lookup: CDR1 LNHDA, CDR2 SQIVND (reference sequence). V lost 4 bases and J lost 8, with 9 bases in between. CDR3: CASSTQGDTIYF. CDR3 coding DNA: TGTGCCAGTAGTACACAGGGAGACACCATATATTTT.

The rearrangement links TRBV6-5 to TRBJ1-2; D gene unclear. Trimming stripped 4 bases from V and 8 bases from J, with 11 bases between. CDR3 length: 12 amino acids. The germline V gene has CDR1 MNHEY and CDR2 SVGAGI. This CDR3 reads CASSSTVDGYTF. CDR3 DNA: TGTGCCAGCAGTTCCACAGTAGACGGCTACACCTTC.

The CDR3 nucleotides read TGTGCCAGCAGTTTTGAAGGGGCCGAGCAGTACTTC. Its translation: CASSFEGAEQYF. This chain joins TRBV27 and TRBJ2-7; a possible D gene is TRBD1 (5 bases). The CDR3 length is 12 residues. V lost 3 bases, J lost 6 bases, and 9 bases lay in between. The germline CDR1 and CDR2 sequences are MNHEY and SMNVEV (reference sequence).

The chain uses TRBV6-5 and TRBJ2-7; 11 bases are a match to TRBD2. There are 15 residues in the CDR3. The V segment lost 5 bases and the J segment 4 bases; nucleotides outside the gene matches: 7. CDR1 and CDR2 from the germline V gene are MNHEY and SVGAGI. CDR3 DNA sequence: TGTGCCAGCAGTCGCGTAGCGGGAGGGGGGTACGAGCAGTACTTC. Its translation: CASSRVAGGGYEQYF.

This sequence joins TRBV7-2 and TRBJ2-3, with 8 nucleotides matching TRBD2. The V gene's germline CDR1 is SGHTA and CDR2 FQGNSA. This CDR3 comprises 14 residues. V gave up 11 bases and J gave up 4 bases; unmatched junction bases: 11. DNA of the CDR3: TGTGCCGCTACCCTTAGCGGGGAGCCAGATACGCAGTATTTT. Translated: CAATLSGEPDTQYF.

This chain connects TRBV9 to TRBJ1-3, with D maybe TRBD1 (6 bases). V was clipped by 4 bases and J by 4 bases, with 12 bases between them. This CDR3 has 14 residues. The germline gives CDR1 SGDLS, CDR2 YYNGEE. CDR3 sequence reads: CASSPRQAGNTIYF. DNA for the CDR3: TGTGCCAGCAGCCCCCGACAGGCGGGAAACACCATATATTTT.

For the CDR3, the DNA is TGTGCCAGCAGGCCCGGGACACCCATCAACTATGGCTACACCTTC. Amino acid sequence: CASRPGTPINYGYTF. The chain carries TRBV7-9 and TRBJ1-2; a possible D gene is TRBD1 (6 bases). Germline values: CDR1 SEHNR, CDR2 FQNEAQ (reference sequence). With 6 bases removed from V and 2 bases from J, the gap between germline ends came to 16 bases. The CDR3 length is 15 residues.

The V gene is TRBV4-3, the J gene TRBJ2-5, with no clear D. CDR3 size: 15 residues. V lost 0 bases and J 5 bases, leaving 13 bases between the germline ends. Germline CDR1 is LGHNA and CDR2 is YSLEER. CDR3 DNA: TGCGCCAGCAGCCAAGACCCGGCAGGATGGGAGACCCAGTACTTC. This codes for CASSQDPAGWETQYF.

The genes are TRBV19 and TRBJ1-1, with D possibly TRBD1 on 5 matching bases. This CDR3 is built from 13 residues. Germline CDR1 is LNHDA and CDR2 is SQIVND (reference sequence). Trimming shortened V by 6 bases and J by 8 bases, and 16 bases separated the two germline ends. CDR3 residues: CASSIGGSLEAFF. The DNA of the CDR3 is TGTGCCAGTAGCATCGGGGGATCACTGGAAGCTTTCTTT.

The DNA for the CDR3 is TGCGCCAGCAGCCCGGGACTAGCGGATACAGATACGCAGTATTTT. This sequence encodes CASSPGLADTDTQYF. The chain is built from TRBV5-1 and TRBJ2-3; TRBD2 agrees at 11 bases. Germline CDR1 SGHRS, CDR2 YFSETQ. With 4 bases clipped from V and 3 bases from J, the junction kept 4 bases outside the gene matches. This CDR3 is built from 15 residues.

This chain links TRBV19 with TRBJ1-5; maybe TRBD1 (5 bases). Germline V lookup: CDR1 LNHDA, CDR2 SQIVND (reference sequence). The CDR3 contains 17 residues. Trimming pared 0 bases from V and 1 base from J, leaving 13 bases between. CDR3 nucleotides: TGTGCCAGTAGTATAGACGGCAGGTGGACAAGCAATCAGCCCCAGCATTTT. Its protein is CASSIDGRWTSNQPQHF.

J is TRBJ2-5 and V is TRBV5-1, with TRBD1 matching over 7 bases. The CDR3 consists of 14 residues. Germline V CDR1 and CDR2: SGHRS, YFSETQ. Germline trimming cut 8 bases from V and 0 bases from J; bases unmatched to any gene: 7. The CDR3 region is CASSRGQYQETQYF. The CDR3 DNA follows: TGCGCCAGTAGCAGGGGACAGTACCAAGAGACCCAGTACTTC. Filled out from reference TRBV5-1 and TRBJ2-5, the complete variable domain reads KAGVTQTPRYLIKTRGQQVTLSCSPISGHRSVSWYQQTPGQGLQFLFEYFSETQRNKGNFPGRFSGRQFSNSRSEMNVSTLELGDSALYLCASSRGQYQETQYFGPGTRLLVL.

This clone is a singleton in its sample. The gene calls are TRBV29-1 and TRBJ2-2, with 7 bases aligning to TRBD2. The CDR3 length is 17 residues. Germline V gene data show CDR1 as SQVTM and CDR2 as ANQGSEA. Germline trimming cut 0 bases from V and 6 bases from J; bases unmatched to any gene: 13. The CDR3: CSVEDPGVGGFSGELFF. For the CDR3, the DNA is TGCAGCGTTGAAGACCCGGGGGTCGGGGGGTTTTCCGGGGAGCTGTTTTTT.

The chain has TRBV10-1 and TRBJ1-1; D remains ambiguous. The germline V and J ends were trimmed by 6 bases and 1 base, with 9 bases remaining between them. Germline loops: CDR1 WNHNN, CDR2 SYGVQD (reference sequence). This CDR3 has 13 amino acids. CDR3 sequence reads: CASRNSQNTEAFF. The CDR3 DNA is TGCGCCAGCAGGAACAGCCAGAACACTGAAGCTTTCTTT.

J is TRBJ2-5 and V is TRBV7-9, with TRBD2 matching 8 bases. Trimming cost V 5 bases and J 7 bases; bases outside gene matches: 9. The CDR3 contains 14 residues. CDR1 SEHNR and CDR2 FQNEAQ come from the germline V gene (reference sequence). DNA for the CDR3: TGTGCCAGCAGCCGAGCGGGGGCCGAAGGGACCCAGTACTTC. This translates into CASSRAGAEGTQYF.

The V and J genes are TRBV6-5 and TRBJ1-1; 7 nucleotides match TRBD1. V trimming: 5 bases; J trimming: 2 bases; junction bases outside the gene matches: 8. CDR1 is MNHEY, CDR2 SVGAGI, per germline. This CDR3 is 15 amino acids long. Here the CDR3 DNA reads TGTGCCAGCAGTGTCCGGGACAGACTTAACACTGAAGCTTTCTTT. It yields the protein CASSVRDRLNTEAFF.

The chain is built from TRBV7-9 and TRBJ2-1; D might be TRBD2 (6 bases). The CDR3 contains 11 residues. Trimming removed 5 bases from V and 10 bases from J, with 9 bases in between. The germline CDR1 and CDR2 sequences are SEHNR and FQNEAQ (reference sequence). The DNA for the CDR3 is TGTGCCAGCAGCCCGGGAGCCGAGCAGTTCTTC. Translated, it gives CASSPGAEQFF.

This sequence joins TRBV5-1 and TRBJ2-2; D not resolved. The V gene's germline CDR1 is SGHRS and CDR2 YFSETQ. The CDR3 consists of 15 residues. Trimming cost V 0 bases and J 2 bases, with 8 bases left between them. The CDR3 nucleotides are TGCGCCAGCAGCTTGGGGCAGACTAACACCGGGGAGCTGTTTTTT. Its translation: CASSLGQTNTGELFF. Full variable domain (remainder filled in from reference TRBV5-1 and TRBJ2-2): KAGVTQTPRYLIKTRGQQVTLSCSPISGHRSVSWYQQTPGQGLQFLFEYFSETQRNKGNFPGRFSGRQFSNSRSEMNVSTLELGDSALYLCASSLGQTNTGELFFGEGSRLTVL.

The chain combines TRBV5-1 with TRBJ2-3; possibly TRBD1 for D (6 bases). The CDR3 has 16 residues. Trimming cost V 3 bases and J 3 bases, with 17 bases left between them. The V gene's germline CDR1 is SGHRS and CDR2 YFSETQ. The CDR3 nucleotides read TGCGCCAGCAGCTCACGACAGGCCCTTCAAACAGATACGCAGTATTTT. Amino acid sequence: CASSSRQALQTDTQYF.

The chain links TRBV14 to TRBJ1-1; D is undetermined. The V gene lost 3 bases and the J gene lost 2 bases, with 7 bases spanning the gap. The CDR3 loop spans 13 amino acids. Looked up from germline, CDR1 is SGHDN and CDR2 is FVKESK. The CDR3 region has the DNA TGTGCCAGCAGCCACTCTACTAACACTGAAGCTTTCTTT. It encodes CASSHSTNTEAFF.

This chain uses TRBV13 with TRBJ1-2; the match to TRBD1 covers 7 bases. V lost 5 bases, J lost 3 bases, and 3 bases stayed unmatched. The CDR3 spans 13 residues. The germline CDR1 and CDR2 sequences are PRHDT and FYEKMQ (reference sequence). CDR3 sequence: CASSQGQYYGYTF. CDR3 nucleotide sequence: TGTGCCAGCAGCCAGGGACAGTACTATGGCTACACCTTC. Variable domain in full (rest from reference TRBV13 and TRBJ1-2): AAGVIQSPRHLIKEKRETATLKCYPIPRHDTVYWYQQGPGQDPQFLISFYEKMQSDKGSIPDRFSAQQFSDYHSELNMSSLELGDSALYFCASSQGQYYGYTFGSGTRLTVV.

The genes are TRBV6-5 and TRBJ2-2; 13 nucleotides match TRBD2. The CDR3 contains 15 residues. Germline V gene sequence: CDR1 MNHEY, CDR2 SVGAGI. Trimming cost V 2 bases and J 10 bases; bases outside gene matches: 4. The CDR3 protein is CASSYQLAGGAELFF. The CDR3 DNA reads TGTGCCAGCAGTTACCAACTAGCGGGGGGGGCGGAGCTGTTTTTT.

In the case of this clone: At one boundary the junction diverges from the germline segment, which might be a read error. This chain links TRBV5-4 with TRBJ2-7; TRBD1 might be the D (6 bases). The CDR3 runs 13 residues. The germline V gene has CDR1 SGHNT and CDR2 YYREEE (reference sequence). The CDR3 bases are TGTGCCAGCAGGTTGGACAGTACCTACGAGCAGTACTTC. Protein product: CASRLDSTYEQYF.

The rearrangement joins TRBV6-1 to TRBJ1-5, with 7 bases matching TRBD1. The CDR3 has 13 residues. The V and J ends lost 10 bases and 5 bases, in that order; junction bases with no gene match: 8. From germline, CDR1 is MNHNS and CDR2 SASEGT. CDR3: CATSRQGDQPQHF. CDR3 DNA: TGTGCCACCTCAAGACAGGGTGATCAGCCCCAGCATTTT.

This clone was counted a few times. The V gene is TRBV30, the J gene TRBJ1-1; possible D gene TRBD1, 5 bases. The germline CDR1 and CDR2 sequences are GTSNPN and SVGIG (reference sequence). Trimming stripped 5 bases from V and 3 bases from J, with 7 bases between. This CDR3 region has 11 residues. CDR3 sequence: CAWFRDTEAFF. Written as DNA, the CDR3 is TGTGCCTGGTTCAGGGACACTGAAGCTTTCTTT.

The genes are TRBV6-6 and TRBJ1-1, with a possible D match to TRBD1 (5 bases). Germline lookup yields CDR1 MNHNY and CDR2 SVGAGI (reference sequence). Trimming took 0 bases from V and 1 from J, leaving 6 bases between them. The CDR3 is 14 residues long. The CDR3 DNA is TGTGCCAGCAGTTACTCGACAGCGAACACTGAAGCTTTCTTT. As protein: CASSYSTANTEAFF.

The chain employs TRBV27 and TRBJ2-2; TRBD2 agrees at 14 bases. After removal of 6 bases from V and 6 bases from J, the junction contained 6 bases not matched to a gene. The CDR3 has 16 residues. Germline V CDR1 and CDR2: MNHEY, SMNVEV (reference sequence). In DNA form, the CDR3 reads TGTGCCAGCAGGGGGACTAGCGGGAGTGTACCCGGGGAGCTGTTTTTT. Translating it yields CASRGTSGSVPGELFF.

The chain has TRBV7-8 and TRBJ2-3, with a tentative D call TRBD2 (6 bases). The CDR3 length is 13 residues. Germline CDR1 reads SGHVS; CDR2 reads FQNEAQ. Trimming pared 3 bases from V and 6 bases from J, leaving 10 bases between. CDR3 in DNA: TGTGCCAGCAGCTTTACTAGCCCGGATACGCAGTATTTT. Protein: CASSFTSPDTQYF.

This chain joins TRBV6-1 and TRBJ2-1; TRBD2 agrees at 9 bases. CDR1 is MNHNS and CDR2 is SASEGT in the germline V gene. Trimming at V came to 3 bases and at J to 4 bases, leaving 4 bases not matched to a gene. The CDR3 runs to 15 residues. CDR3 in amino acids: CASSDQAGGYNEQFF. The CDR3 DNA reads TGTGCCAGCAGTGATCAGGCGGGGGGGTACAATGAGCAGTTCTTC.